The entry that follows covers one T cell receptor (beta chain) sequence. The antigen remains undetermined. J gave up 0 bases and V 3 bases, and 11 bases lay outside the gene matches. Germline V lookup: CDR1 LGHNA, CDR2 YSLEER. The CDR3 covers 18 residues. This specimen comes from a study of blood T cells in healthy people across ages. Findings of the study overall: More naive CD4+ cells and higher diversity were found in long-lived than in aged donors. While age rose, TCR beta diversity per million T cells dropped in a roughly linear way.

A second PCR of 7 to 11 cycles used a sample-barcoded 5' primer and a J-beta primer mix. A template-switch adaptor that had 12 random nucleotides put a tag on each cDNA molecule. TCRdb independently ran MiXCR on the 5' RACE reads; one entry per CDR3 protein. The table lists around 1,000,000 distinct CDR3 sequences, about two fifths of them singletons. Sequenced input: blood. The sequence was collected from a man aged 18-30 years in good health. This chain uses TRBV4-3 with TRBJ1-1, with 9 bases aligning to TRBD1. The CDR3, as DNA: TGCGCCAGCAGCCACCTCCCGGGACAGGGTTTTGTGAACACTGAAGCTTTCTTT. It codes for CASSHLPGQGFVNTEAFF.